Below, 18 T cell receptor beta chains from the same sample are listed, as sequenced in a study of Ad26.COV2.S vaccination and SARS-CoV-2 variants. Data came from immunoSEQ multiplex PCR; TCRdb stores just in-frame clones and leaves some out. In the table there are about 400,000 clones, roughly nine tenths of which are singletons. This sample's treatment: about 20 received Ad26.COV2.S at low or high dose, single or two shots; about 5 received placebo; per-sample allocation not given. All samples were drawn on day 63, counting from the first vaccine or placebo injection. This specimen consisted of peripheral blood, obtained in a trial of Ad26.COV2.S vaccine versus placebo. The receptors derive from a person aged 18-65 years who received the Ad26.COV2.S COVID-19 vaccine or a placebo.

The J gene is TRBJ1-3, the V gene TRBV2; D unresolved. V was shortened by 7 bases and J by 7 bases, with 17 bases between the two germline ends. Germline CDR1 reads SNHLY; CDR2 reads FYNNEI. The CDR3 has 14 amino acids. CDR3 nucleotide sequence: TGTGCCAGCACTACGCCGCAGTTGTGGAACACCATATATTTT. It codes for CASTTPQLWNTIYF.

V is TRBV9 and J is TRBJ2-2; D gene ambiguous. Germline V gene lookup returns CDR1 SGDLS and CDR2 YYNGEE. Deletions cut 0 bases from V and 2 bases from J, with 14 bases between. The CDR3 has 17 residues. CDR3 in amino acids: CASSVDPRGPNTGELFF. The CDR3 coding sequence is TGTGCCAGCAGCGTAGATCCGAGAGGACCTAACACCGGGGAGCTGTTTTTT.

The CDR3 spells CASSAQGGNQPQHF. CDR3 coding DNA: TGTGCCAGCAGTGCACAGGGGGGGAATCAGCCCCAGCATTTT. The chain joins TRBV27 to TRBJ1-5; 8 bases map to TRBD1. In germline, CDR1 is MNHEY, CDR2 SMNVEV (reference sequence). The CDR3 covers 14 residues. J gave up 4 bases and V 5 bases, and 4 bases lay outside the gene matches.

CDR3 DNA: TGTGCCAGTAGTGATTGGACTGATAACTATGGCTACACCTTC. Protein product: CASSDWTDNYGYTF. J is TRBJ1-2 and V is TRBV19; D is undetermined. Germline CDR1 is LNHDA and CDR2 is SQIVND (reference sequence). With 5 bases removed from V and 1 base from J, the gap between germline ends came to 11 bases. This CDR3 region has 14 residues. Using reference TRBV19 and TRBJ1-2 for the parts outside the CDR3, the full variable domain is DGGITQSPKYLFRKEGQNVTLSCEQNLNHDAMYWYRQDPGQGLRLIYYSQIVNDFQKGDIAEGYSVSREKKESFPLTVTSAQKNPTAFYLCASSDWTDNYGYTFGSGTRLTVV.

The sample holds one count of this clone. Within the sample, other DNA sequences also encode this same CDR3. The genes are TRBV12-3 or TRBV12-4 and TRBJ1-1; D perhaps matches TRBD1 (5 bases). The CDR3 runs 13 residues. V was clipped by 8 bases and J by 1 base, with 11 bases between them. The CDR3, as DNA: TGTGCCAGCTCTGGGGGATCGAACACTGAAGCTTTCTTT. Its translation is CASSGGSNTEAFF.

The rearrangement links TRBV11-3 to TRBJ2-1, with D possibly being TRBD2 (5 bases). Trimming stripped 3 bases from V and 4 bases from J, with 7 bases between. CDR3 length: 13 residues. CDR1 and CDR2 (germline): SGHNT, YENEEA. The chain's CDR3 is CASSFREYNEQFF. Here the CDR3 DNA reads TGTGCCAGCAGCTTTCGGGAATACAATGAGCAGTTCTTC.

V usage is TRBV27 and J usage is TRBJ1-2, with 7 bases fitting TRBD1. Germline-derived CDR1 and CDR2 are MNHEY and SMNVEV (reference sequence). This CDR3 region has 15 residues. With V trimmed by 7 bases and J by 8 bases, 16 bases remained unmatched. CDR3 protein: CASNRQGLILNGYTF. Written as DNA, the CDR3 is TGTGCCAGCAACCGACAGGGACTTATTCTGAACGGCTACACCTTC.

This clone came up a few times. At one of its ends the junction is not consistent with the germline gene, which may arise from a read error. The J gene is TRBJ1-4, the V gene TRBV3-1 (or the pseudogene TRBV3-2), with D maybe TRBD1 (5 bases). The CDR3 loop spans 13 amino acids. Germline V gene lookup returns CDR1 LGHDT and CDR2 YNNKEL (reference sequence). This chain's CDR3 is CASSEILGEILFF. CDR3 nucleotide sequence: TGTGCCAGCAGCGAGATTTTAGGGGAAATACTGTTTTTT.

This rearrangement joins TRBV6-2 or TRBV6-3 to TRBJ2-3, with 11 bases identical to TRBD2. The germline CDR1 and CDR2 sequences are MNHEY and SVGEGT. V trimming: 4 bases; J trimming: 6 bases; junction bases outside the gene matches: 6. This CDR3 spans 15 amino acids. The CDR3 DNA follows: TGTGCCAGCAGTTCCCTTAGCGGGGGGGTGGATACGCAGTATTTT. Translating gives CASSSLSGGVDTQYF.

This chain links TRBV6-6 with TRBJ2-7; tentatively, D is TRBD2 (6 bases). The CDR3 has 13 amino acids. With 5 bases removed from V and 6 bases from J, the gap between germline ends came to 14 bases. In germline, CDR1 is MNHNY, CDR2 SVGAGI (reference sequence). CDR3 residues: CASSPPGVSEQYF. The DNA of the CDR3 is TGTGCCAGCAGTCCACCGGGGGTGAGCGAGCAGTACTTC.

V and J are TRBV23-1 and TRBJ2-3; possibly TRBD2 for D (6 bases). TRBV23-1 is marked as an open reading frame, function uncertain. The CDR3 runs 14 residues. V was clipped by 0 bases and J by 7 bases, with 11 bases between them. The CDR3 protein is CASSQSIRGYTQYF. Written as DNA, the CDR3 is TGCGCCAGCAGTCAATCGATACGGGGGTATACGCAGTATTTT.

This clone was seen more than once but under ten times. The chain couples TRBV4-1 to TRBJ2-1, with TRBD1 matching 10 bases. CDR3 length: 15 residues. Trimming took 4 bases from V and 9 from J; bases not matched to a gene: 9. Looked up from germline, CDR1 is MGHRA and CDR2 is YSYEKL. CDR3 nucleotides: TGCGCCAGCAGCCCCCGGGACAGGGGTTCCGGTGAGCAGTTCTTC. Translating gives CASSPRDRGSGEQFF.

The rearrangement uses TRBV11-2 and TRBJ2-1, with 9 bases lining up with TRBD2. J was trimmed by 5 bases and V by 1 base; bases with no gene match: 12. This CDR3 is 18 amino acids long. The germline V gene encodes CDR1 SGHAT and CDR2 FQNNGV. The CDR3 loop is CASSLVFRLAGFNNEQFF. The CDR3 nucleotides are TGTGCCAGCAGCTTAGTCTTTAGGCTAGCGGGGTTTAACAATGAGCAGTTCTTC. Full variable domain (outside the CDR3, taken from reference TRBV11-2 and TRBJ2-1): EAGVAQSPRYKIIEKRQSVAFWCNPISGHATLYWYQQILGQGPKLLIQFQNNGVVDDSQLPKDRFSAERLKGVDSTLKIQPAKLEDSAVYLCASSLVFRLAGFNNEQFFGPGTRLTVL.

This chain uses TRBV5-5 with TRBJ2-4, with 7 bases aligning to TRBD2. The germline CDR1 and CDR2 sequences are SGHKS and YYEKEE (reference sequence). V lost 4 bases to trimming and J lost 0 bases; unmatched junction nucleotides: 7. The CDR3 contains 16 residues. Written as DNA, the CDR3 is TGTGCCAGCAGCCATAACGGGGGGTTAGCCAAAAACATTCAGTACTTC. Translated: CASSHNGGLAKNIQYF.

V is TRBV4-2 and J is TRBJ2-1; 10 nucleotides agree with TRBD2. The germline gives CDR1 LGHNA, CDR2 YNFKEQ. Trimming removed 0 bases from V and 9 bases from J; junction bases left unmatched: 8. The CDR3 has 16 residues. CDR3 DNA sequence: TGTGCCAGCAGCCAAGAGGCGAGCGGGGGGGCCTCTGAGCAGTTCTTC. Amino acid sequence: CASSQEASGGASEQFF.

V is TRBV19 and J is TRBJ2-3; the D gene is possibly TRBD2 (5 bases). The V gene's germline CDR1 is LNHDA and CDR2 SQIVND (reference sequence). The CDR3 has 14 residues. The ends were cut back, 3 bases at V and 1 base at J, with 8 bases in the middle. The CDR3 sequence: CASSIPGGTDTQYF. The CDR3 DNA sequence: TGTGCCAGTAGTATCCCCGGGGGCACAGATACGCAGTATTTT.

The rearrangement uses TRBV6-6 and TRBJ1-2, with a weak D call TRBD1 (5 bases). Trimming stripped 5 bases from V and 8 bases from J, with 15 bases between. The CDR3 runs 13 residues. Germline-derived CDR1 and CDR2 are MNHNY and SVGAGI (reference sequence). The DNA for the CDR3 is TGTGCCAGCAGTCTCTTGGGGCGAGGAGGCTACACCTTC. Protein: CASSLLGRGGYTF.

The genes are TRBV3-1 (or the pseudogene TRBV3-2) and TRBJ1-2; the D gene is possibly TRBD1 (5 bases). V lost 5 bases to trimming and J lost 8 bases, with 15 bases between them. The germline CDR1 and CDR2 sequences are LGHDT and YNNKEL (reference sequence). CDR3 length: 13 residues. In DNA, the CDR3 is TGTGCCAGCAGCTTTGCCGGGGGAGGAGGCTACACCTTC. It encodes CASSFAGGGGYTF.